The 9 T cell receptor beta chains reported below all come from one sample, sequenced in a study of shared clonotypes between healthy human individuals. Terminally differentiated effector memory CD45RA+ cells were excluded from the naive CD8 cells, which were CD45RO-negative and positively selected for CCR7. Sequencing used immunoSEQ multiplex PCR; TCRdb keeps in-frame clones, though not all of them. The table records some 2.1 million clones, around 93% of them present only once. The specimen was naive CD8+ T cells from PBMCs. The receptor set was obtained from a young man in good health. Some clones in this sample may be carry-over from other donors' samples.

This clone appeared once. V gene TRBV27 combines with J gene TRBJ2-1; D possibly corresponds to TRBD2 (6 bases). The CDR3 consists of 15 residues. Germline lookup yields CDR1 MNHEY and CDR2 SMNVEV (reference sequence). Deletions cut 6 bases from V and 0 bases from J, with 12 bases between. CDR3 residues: CASRSGHSSYNEQFF. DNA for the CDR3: TGTGCCAGCAGGAGCGGGCATAGCTCCTACAATGAGCAGTTCTTC.

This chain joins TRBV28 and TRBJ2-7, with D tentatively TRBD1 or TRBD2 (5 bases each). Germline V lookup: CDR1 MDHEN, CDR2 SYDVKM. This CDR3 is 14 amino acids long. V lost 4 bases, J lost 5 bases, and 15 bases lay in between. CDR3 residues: CASSSQRDLHEQYF. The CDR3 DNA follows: TGTGCCAGCAGTTCCCAAAGGGACCTCCACGAGCAGTACTTC.

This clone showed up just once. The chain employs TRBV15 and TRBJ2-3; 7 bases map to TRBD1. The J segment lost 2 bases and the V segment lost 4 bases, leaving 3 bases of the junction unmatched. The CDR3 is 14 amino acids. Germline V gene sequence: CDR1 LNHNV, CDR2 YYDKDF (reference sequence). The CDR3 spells CATSIDRDTDTQYF. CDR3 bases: TGTGCCACCAGCATCGACAGGGACACAGATACGCAGTATTTT.

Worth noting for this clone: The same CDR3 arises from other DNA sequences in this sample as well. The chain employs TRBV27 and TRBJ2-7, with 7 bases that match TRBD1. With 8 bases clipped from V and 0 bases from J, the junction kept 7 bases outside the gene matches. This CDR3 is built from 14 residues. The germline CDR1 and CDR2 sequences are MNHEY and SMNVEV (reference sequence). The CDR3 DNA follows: TGTGCCAGCTCCCCGACAGGGAGCTCCTACGAGCAGTACTTC. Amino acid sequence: CASSPTGSSYEQYF.

This chain's CDR3 is CASSDRGPVTDTQYF. CDR3 nucleotide sequence: TGTGCCAGCAGCGACCGGGGGCCCGTCACAGATACGCAGTATTTT. The chain carries TRBV5-5 and TRBJ2-3, with D possibly called TRBD1 or TRBD2 (6 bases each). Trimming removed 4 bases from V and 2 bases from J, with 14 bases in between. CDR3 length: 15 amino acids. Germline V lookup: CDR1 SGHKS, CDR2 YYEKEE (reference sequence).

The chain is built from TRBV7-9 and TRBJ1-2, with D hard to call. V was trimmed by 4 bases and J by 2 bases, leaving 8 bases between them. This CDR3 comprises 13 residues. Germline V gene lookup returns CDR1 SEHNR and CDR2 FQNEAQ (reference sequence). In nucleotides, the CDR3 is TGTGCCAGCAGCTCGGGGTCGAACTATGGCTACACCTTC. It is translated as CASSSGSNYGYTF.

This CDR3 is CAWGRGEAFF. The CDR3 coding sequence is TGTGCCTGGGGGAGGGGGGAAGCTTTCTTT. This sequence joins TRBV30 and TRBJ1-1, with D possibly matching TRBD1 (6 bases). The CDR3 runs 10 residues. Germline CDR1 GTSNPN, CDR2 SVGIG (reference sequence). The V end was cut by 5 bases, the J end by 8 bases, with 9 bases between.

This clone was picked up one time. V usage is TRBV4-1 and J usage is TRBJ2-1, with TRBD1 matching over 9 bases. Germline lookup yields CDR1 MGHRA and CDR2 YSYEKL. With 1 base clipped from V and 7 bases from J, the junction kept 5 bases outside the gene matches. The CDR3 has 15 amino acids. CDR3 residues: CASSQGQGVVNEQFF. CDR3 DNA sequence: TGCGCCAGCAGCCAAGGACAGGGGGTAGTGAATGAGCAGTTCTTC.

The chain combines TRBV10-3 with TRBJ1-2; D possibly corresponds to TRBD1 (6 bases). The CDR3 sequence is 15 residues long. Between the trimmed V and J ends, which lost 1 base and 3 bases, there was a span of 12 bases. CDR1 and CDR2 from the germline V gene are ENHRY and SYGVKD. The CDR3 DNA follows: TGTGCCATCAGTGAGTTAGGACAGAACGACTATGGCTACACCTTC. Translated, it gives CAISELGQNDYGYTF.